This T cell receptor (beta chain) appears in the sequencing data of a study of T cells in Graves' hyperthyroidism and ophthalmopathy. The source material, RNA transcripts, was used to amplify TCR beta CDR3 regions. When the TCR CDR3 underwent first-round RT-PCR, the HTBI primer set was used. Each CDR3 protein is one row after TCRdb ran MiXCR on the multiplex PCR reads. Here the sample spans fewer than 650,000 distinct CDR3 sequences, approximately 13% being singletons. CDR3 length: 14 residues. The J segment lost 6 bases and the V segment lost 2 bases, leaving 7 bases of the junction unmatched. Germline-derived CDR1 and CDR2 are GTSNPN and SVGIG (reference sequence). Patients were excluded because of uncontrolled infection, other autoimmune disease, pregnancy or lactation. PBMCs were sourced from more than 9 ml fresh peripheral blood. This clonotype appeared many times.

Sequences were obtained from blood. The V gene is TRBV30, the J gene TRBJ1-1, with 9 bases identical to TRBD1. The source of this sequence is a young woman with Graves' hyperthyroidism that later progressed to Graves' ophthalmopathy. CDR3 loop: CAWSRGQGIPEAFF. The DNA of the CDR3 is TGTGCCTGGAGTAGGGGACAGGGTATACCTGAAGCTTTCTTT.